The next 19 T cell receptor beta chains were all read from a single sample in a study of T cell changes during pregnancy in multiple sclerosis. Sequencing used immunoSEQ multiplex PCR; TCRdb keeps in-frame clones, though not all of them. Here the sample spans 70,000 to 100,000 clones, approximately 94% being singletons. The sequencing used peripheral blood, collected in the third trimester of pregnancy. The receptors stem from a female donor with multiple sclerosis, enrolled in a pregnancy study.

The V call is TRBV29-1, the J call TRBJ1-2; possibly TRBD1 for D (5 bases). In germline, CDR1 is SQVTM, CDR2 ANQGSEA. Trimming stripped 6 bases from V and 8 bases from J, with 16 bases between. CDR3 size: 12 residues. CDR3 residues: CSVRVWRGGYTF. CDR3 bases: TGCAGCGTCCGAGTTTGGAGGGGAGGCTACACCTTC.

The V and J genes are TRBV5-1 and TRBJ1-4; the match to TRBD1 covers 7 bases. The CDR3 extends over 14 amino acids. V was clipped by 2 bases and J by 7 bases; unmatched bases: 5. Per germline, CDR1 SGHRS and CDR2 YFSETQ. For the CDR3, the DNA is TGCGCCAGCAGCTTAACAGGGGCTTTTGAAAAACTGTTTTTT. Residues: CASSLTGAFEKLFF. Full variable domain (missing parts from reference TRBV5-1 and TRBJ1-4): KAGVTQTPRYLIKTRGQQVTLSCSPISGHRSVSWYQQTPGQGLQFLFEYFSETQRNKGNFPGRFSGRQFSNSRSEMNVSTLELGDSALYLCASSLTGAFEKLFFGSGTQLSVL.

The CDR3 DNA follows: TGTGCCAGCAGTGATGGACTAGCGGACGAGCAGTACTTC. Its translation is CASSDGLADEQYF. The chain couples TRBV6-1 to TRBJ2-7; 10 bases align to TRBD2. V gave up 3 bases and J gave up 5 bases; unmatched junction bases: 1. The CDR3 is 13 residues long. Germline loops: CDR1 MNHNS, CDR2 SASEGT.

CDR3 sequence: CASSPGGVNQPQHF. CDR3 nucleotides: TGTGCCAGCAGTCCTGGGGGGGTTAATCAGCCCCAGCATTTT. V gene TRBV28 combines with J gene TRBJ1-5; D perhaps matches TRBD1 (5 bases). The germline V and J ends were trimmed by 5 bases and 4 bases, with 12 bases remaining between them. The CDR3 sequence is 14 residues long. Germline-derived CDR1 and CDR2 are MDHEN and SYDVKM.

The chain has TRBV6-5 and TRBJ1-5; D uncertain. Between the trimmed V and J ends, which lost 5 bases and 6 bases, there was a span of 17 bases. This CDR3 has 15 residues. Germline V gives CDR1 MNHEY, CDR2 SVGAGI. CDR3 sequence: CASSRAGVWGQPQHF. In DNA form, the CDR3 reads TGTGCCAGCAGTCGCGCCGGGGTTTGGGGTCAGCCCCAGCATTTT.

The chain carries TRBV9 and TRBJ2-3, with 14 bases aligning to TRBD2. Germline V gene sequence: CDR1 SGDLS, CDR2 YYNGEE. CDR3 length: 15 amino acids. With 3 bases clipped from V and 5 bases from J, the junction kept 2 bases outside the gene matches. CDR3 bases: TGTGCCAGCAGCGGACTAGCGGGAGGGGGAGATACGCAGTATTTT. It specifies CASSGLAGGGDTQYF.

The rearrangement links TRBV5-1 to TRBJ2-1, with 8 bases lining up with TRBD2. V dropped 2 bases and J dropped 4; count of bases not matched to a gene: 2. Germline-derived CDR1 and CDR2 are SGHRS and YFSETQ. The CDR3 contains 14 residues. The CDR3, as DNA: TGCGCCAGCAGCTTCGGGACTAGATACAATGAGCAGTTCTTC. This codes for CASSFGTRYNEQFF. The variable domain in full, completed from reference TRBV5-1 and TRBJ2-1, reads KAGVTQTPRYLIKTRGQQVTLSCSPISGHRSVSWYQQTPGQGLQFLFEYFSETQRNKGNFPGRFSGRQFSNSRSEMNVSTLELGDSALYLCASSFGTRYNEQFFGPGTRLTVL.

The sample holds a few counts of this clone. The chain is built from TRBV5-1 and TRBJ1-1; D call uncertain. The CDR3 runs to 15 residues. The V end was cut by 6 bases, the J end by 0 bases, with 15 bases between. The germline gives CDR1 SGHRS, CDR2 YFSETQ. In DNA, the CDR3 is TGCGCCAGCAAGAGGTCCCAGCCAATGAACACTGAAGCTTTCTTT. It specifies CASKRSQPMNTEAFF.

The V and J genes are TRBV25-1 and TRBJ2-7, with D perhaps matching TRBD1 (6 bases). The CDR3 consists of 13 residues. In germline, CDR1 is MGHDK, CDR2 SYGVNS. Trimming stripped 7 bases from V and 0 bases from J, with 10 bases between. The CDR3 here is CASTKDSSYEQYF. The CDR3 bases are TGTGCCAGCACGAAGGACAGCTCCTACGAGCAGTACTTC.

CDR3 region: CASSQGTSLPDTQYF. CDR3 sequence (DNA): TGTGCCAGCAGCCAGGGGACTAGCTTACCAGATACGCAGTATTTT. The V call is TRBV4-2, the J call TRBJ2-3; 9 bases map to TRBD2. The CDR3 is made up of 15 amino acids. CDR1 LGHNA and CDR2 YNFKEQ come from the germline V gene. Losses at the gene ends were 3 bases for V and 4 bases for J; bases not matched to a gene: 5.

The V and J genes are TRBV27 and TRBJ1-4; no clear D. Looked up from germline, CDR1 is MNHEY and CDR2 is SMNVEV (reference sequence). This CDR3 contains 14 residues. With 6 bases removed from V and 5 bases from J, the gap between germline ends came to 13 bases. CDR3 residues: CASSSDTFNEKLFF. The DNA for the CDR3 is TGTGCCAGCAGCTCCGACACCTTCAATGAAAAACTGTTTTTT.

The chain combines TRBV7-2 with TRBJ2-7, with D possibly being TRBD1 (5 bases). The germline V and J ends were trimmed by 5 bases and 3 bases, with 14 bases remaining between them. CDR1 SGHTA and CDR2 FQGNSA come from the germline V gene. The CDR3 contains 14 residues. CDR3 loop: CASSPLGALYEQYF. For the CDR3, the DNA is TGTGCCAGCAGCCCTCTAGGGGCCCTCTACGAGCAGTACTTC.

This clone has only a few counts. The V call is TRBV25-1, the J call TRBJ2-3, with TRBD2 matching 11 bases. Germline lookup yields CDR1 MGHDK and CDR2 SYGVNS. CDR3 size: 13 residues. Unmatched junction bases numbered 2, after V lost 6 bases and J lost 6 bases. CDR3 bases: TGTGCCAGCAGGACTAGCGGGATGGATACGCAGTATTTT. This gives the protein CASRTSGMDTQYF.

The rearrangement links TRBV28 to TRBJ1-2, with 7 nucleotides matching TRBD1. CDR1 is MDHEN and CDR2 is SYDVKM in the germline V gene. The CDR3 is 16 residues long. The junction had 9 bases not matched to a gene; V was cut back by 1 base and J by 4 bases. CDR3 sequence reads: CASSLSWDSIVYGYTF. The CDR3 nucleotides read TGTGCCAGCAGTTTATCTTGGGACAGCATCGTCTATGGCTACACCTTC.

This clone occurred once. The genes are TRBV6-1 and TRBJ2-1; a weak D match, TRBD2 (6 bases). V was cut by 1 base and J by 10 bases, with 20 bases left in between. Germline assignment: CDR1 MNHNS and CDR2 SASEGT. CDR3 length: 16 amino acids. The CDR3 spells CASSEGVVGGRSEQFF. In DNA form, the CDR3 reads TGTGCCAGCAGTGAAGGGGTGGTTGGGGGGAGAAGCGAGCAGTTCTTC.

This chain connects TRBV27 to TRBJ2-5; a weak D match, TRBD2 (7 bases). Germline V CDR1 and CDR2: MNHEY, SMNVEV (reference sequence). Trimming took 8 bases from V and 6 from J, leaving 16 bases between them. CDR3 size: 13 residues. The CDR3 DNA is TGTGCCAGCCTGGGGGGGCCGGGGAAGACCCAGTACTTC. Amino acids: CASLGGPGKTQYF.

The chain couples TRBV4-1 to TRBJ2-3, with TRBD2 matching 10 bases. With V trimmed by 9 bases and J by 1 base, 4 bases remained unmatched. Germline V gene sequence: CDR1 MGHRA, CDR2 YSYEKL. The CDR3 covers 14 residues. As DNA, the CDR3 is TGCGCCAGTAGCGGGAGGACCCGCACAGATACGCAGTATTTT. Protein product: CASSGRTRTDTQYF.

The chain carries TRBV29-1 and TRBJ2-7, with a weak D call TRBD1 (6 bases). The CDR3 is 12 amino acids. The V and J ends lost 6 bases and 5 bases respectively, with 14 bases between them. Germline V gene lookup returns CDR1 SQVTM and CDR2 ANQGSEA. CDR3 protein: CSVTRGRNEQYF. The CDR3 DNA reads as TGCAGCGTCACCAGGGGACGGAACGAGCAGTACTTC.

At least ten counts were recorded for this clone. V is TRBV6-5 and J is TRBJ2-2, with TRBD2 as a possible D gene (7 bases). Per germline, CDR1 MNHEY and CDR2 SVGAGI. This CDR3 is built from 14 residues. With 6 bases removed from V and 3 bases from J, the gap between germline ends came to 11 bases. CDR3 sequence reads: CASRGEGDTGELFF. CDR3 bases: TGTGCCAGCAGGGGGGAGGGGGACACCGGGGAGCTGTTTTTT.